These 8 T cell receptor beta chains were all obtained from the same sample, sequenced in a study of circulating and synovial CD4+ cells in juvenile arthritis (dated by TCRdb to 2013 to 2016). Library creation used the immunoSEQ multiplex PCR assay. This immuneACCESS table, as held by TCRdb, lists in-frame sequences with V and J called but not all clones. Of the missing ones, under half trace to an unresolved V gene in checked studies; the others have no known cause. The sample has about 30,000 clones on record, around 93% of them singletons. The ten largest clones add up to approximately 2.9% of the sample. Sequenced: CD4+ T cells from blood. The receptors stem from a human donor with juvenile idiopathic arthritis.

CDR3 nucleotides: TGCAGTGGGGGGAAGGGGGGGACTGAAGCTTTCTTT. Protein product: CSGGKGGTEAFF. This chain connects TRBV29-1 to TRBJ1-1; D may be TRBD1 (6 bases). Per the germline V gene, CDR1 is SQVTM and CDR2 is ANQGSEA. The CDR3 runs 12 residues.

The chain employs TRBV5-1 and TRBJ2-1; 7 positions match TRBD2. The CDR3 is 14 residues long. CDR1 and CDR2 (germline): SGHRS, YFSETQ. After removal of 1 base from V and 8 bases from J, the junction contained 6 bases not matched to a gene. CDR3 loop: CASSLRQAGDEQFF. CDR3 DNA sequence: TGCGCCAGCAGCTTGAGGCAGGCGGGGGATGAGCAGTTCTTC.

V gene TRBV5-4 combines with J gene TRBJ2-5; 13 bases are shared with TRBD2. CDR3 length equals 16 residues. V gave up 0 bases and J gave up 2 bases; unmatched junction bases: 1. Germline V gene data show CDR1 as SGHNT and CDR2 as YYREEE (reference sequence). The CDR3 DNA reads TGTGCCAGCAGCTTGGGGGGACTAGCGGGACAAGAGACCCAGTACTTC. Translated, it gives CASSLGGLAGQETQYF.

The chain has TRBV18 and TRBJ2-3, with D perhaps matching TRBD1 (6 bases). This CDR3 comprises 14 residues. Germline loops: CDR1 KGHSH, CDR2 LQKENI. Between the trimmed V and J ends, which lost 2 bases and 4 bases, there was a span of 10 bases. Here the CDR3 reads CASSPVDSADTQYF. The CDR3 nucleotides are TGTGCCAGCTCACCAGTGGACAGCGCAGATACGCAGTATTTT.

V usage is TRBV29-1 and J usage is TRBJ1-2; 8 bases agree with TRBD1. CDR1 and CDR2 (germline): SQVTM, ANQGSEA. With 7 bases clipped from V and 5 bases from J, the junction kept 12 bases outside the gene matches. This CDR3 is 14 amino acids long. The CDR3 coding sequence is TGCAGCGCCCATGCAGGGGGCGGAGGGTATGGCTACACCTTC. Protein product: CSAHAGGGGYGYTF.

This rearrangement joins TRBV6-1 to TRBJ1-1; TRBD1 matches at 10 bases. The CDR3 runs 13 residues. Germline V gives CDR1 MNHNS, CDR2 SASEGT. The junction had 1 base not matched to a gene; V was cut back by 6 bases and J by 3 bases. The CDR3: CASRTGGYTEAFF. The DNA for the CDR3 is TGTGCCAGCAGGACAGGGGGCTACACTGAAGCTTTCTTT.

The chain employs TRBV9 and TRBJ1-1; tentative D call: TRBD1 (5 bases). CDR1 SGDLS and CDR2 YYNGEE come from the germline V gene. V lost 4 bases and J 3 bases, leaving 10 bases between the germline ends. The length of the CDR3 is 13 residues. CDR3 loop: CASSLRDYTEAFF. CDR3 nucleotide sequence: TGTGCCAGCAGCCTTCGGGACTACACTGAAGCTTTCTTT.

This chain joins TRBV2 and TRBJ1-1, with D uncertain. The germline gives CDR1 SNHLY, CDR2 FYNNEI. The CDR3 spans 12 residues. Trimming took 8 bases from V and 5 from J, leaving 12 bases between them. This chain's CDR3 is CASEISVTEAFF. CDR3 DNA sequence: TGTGCCAGCGAGATTAGCGTAACTGAAGCTTTCTTT.